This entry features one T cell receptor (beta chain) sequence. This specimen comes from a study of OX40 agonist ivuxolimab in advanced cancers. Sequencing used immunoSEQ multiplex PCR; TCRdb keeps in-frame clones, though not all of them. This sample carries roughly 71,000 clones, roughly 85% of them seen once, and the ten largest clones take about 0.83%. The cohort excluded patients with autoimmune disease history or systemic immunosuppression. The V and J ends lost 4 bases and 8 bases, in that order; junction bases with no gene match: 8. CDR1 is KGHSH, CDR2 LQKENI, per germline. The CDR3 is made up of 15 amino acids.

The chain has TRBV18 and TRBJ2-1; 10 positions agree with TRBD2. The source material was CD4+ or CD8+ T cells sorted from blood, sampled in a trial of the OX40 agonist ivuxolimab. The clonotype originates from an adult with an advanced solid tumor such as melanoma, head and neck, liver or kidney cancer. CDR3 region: CASSRASGREDEQFF. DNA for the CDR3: TGTGCCAGCTCACGGGCTAGCGGGAGAGAAGATGAGCAGTTCTTC.